The 6 T cell receptor beta chains below were found in one sample sequenced in a study of cytomegalovirus exposure and HLA in healthy donors. The primer mix had 60 Vbeta and 13 Jbeta primers. The assay was immunoSEQ multiplex PCR, and TCRdb's table has in-frame clones only and misses some. Of about 140,000 clones in the sample, 65% to 85% are singletons; the top ten hold approximately 0.9%. The sample was PBMCs. The receptors shown here come from a young man in good health and CMV-seronegative.

The chain joins TRBV18 to TRBJ1-4; D gene uncertain. V was shortened by 4 bases and J by 8 bases, with 14 bases between the two germline ends. The V gene's germline CDR1 is KGHSH and CDR2 LQKENI. The CDR3 runs to 14 residues. The CDR3 loop reads CASSLGGVTEKLFF. The DNA for the CDR3 is TGTGCCAGCTCACTCGGCGGGGTAACGGAAAAACTGTTTTTT.

The chain joins TRBV2 to TRBJ1-2; TRBD1 matches 9 bases. CDR1 is SNHLY, CDR2 FYNNEI, per germline. Trimming removed 3 bases from V and 4 bases from J; junction bases left unmatched: 12. CDR3 size: 17 residues. Written as DNA, the CDR3 is TGTGCCAGCAGTGAGGCCGAATGGACAGGGGAGACCTATGGCTACACCTTC. Translating gives CASSEAEWTGETYGYTF.

The chain has TRBV10-2 and TRBJ1-1; 7 bases line up with TRBD1. Per the germline V gene, CDR1 is WSHSY and CDR2 is SAAADI. This CDR3 spans 14 amino acids. V was clipped by 2 bases and J by 11 bases; unmatched bases: 11. CDR3 protein: CASSEGQVSLGAFF. Here the CDR3 DNA reads TGCGCCAGCAGTGAGGGACAGGTCTCATTAGGGGCTTTCTTT.

The chain recombines TRBV18 with TRBJ1-6; 11 nucleotides match TRBD1. The germline V gene has CDR1 KGHSH and CDR2 LQKENI. The V and J ends lost 0 bases and 7 bases, in that order; junction bases with no gene match: 5. The CDR3 is made up of 17 amino acids. CDR3 bases: TGTGCCAGCTCACCACCGGCGCGGGACAGGGGGAATTCACCCCTCCACTTT. Protein: CASSPPARDRGNSPLHF.

Judged by abundance, this clone is medium-sized. This chain links TRBV6-1 with TRBJ2-1; TRBD2 matches at 7 bases. Germline-derived CDR1 and CDR2 are MNHNS and SASEGT. The junction had 10 bases not matched to a gene; V was cut back by 7 bases and J by 4 bases. The CDR3 sequence is 15 residues long. Written as DNA, the CDR3 is TGTGCCAGCACCAGCGCGGGGGAGCATTACAATGAGCAGTTCTTC. Encoded protein: CASTSAGEHYNEQFF.

Regarding this clone: No conserved phenylalanine or tryptophan is present at the end of the CDR3, so a read error is the likely explanation. This chain uses TRBV19 with TRBJ1-1; a weak D match, TRBD1 (5 bases). The germline V gene encodes CDR1 LNHDA and CDR2 SQIVND (reference sequence). The V end lost 4 bases, the J end lost 4 bases, and 13 bases lay between the germline ends. This CDR3 spans 14 amino acids. The CDR3 DNA reads as TGTGCCAGTAGTACGGCAGGGAGGCTCACTGAAGCTTTCTCT. It is translated as CASSTAGRLTEAFS.